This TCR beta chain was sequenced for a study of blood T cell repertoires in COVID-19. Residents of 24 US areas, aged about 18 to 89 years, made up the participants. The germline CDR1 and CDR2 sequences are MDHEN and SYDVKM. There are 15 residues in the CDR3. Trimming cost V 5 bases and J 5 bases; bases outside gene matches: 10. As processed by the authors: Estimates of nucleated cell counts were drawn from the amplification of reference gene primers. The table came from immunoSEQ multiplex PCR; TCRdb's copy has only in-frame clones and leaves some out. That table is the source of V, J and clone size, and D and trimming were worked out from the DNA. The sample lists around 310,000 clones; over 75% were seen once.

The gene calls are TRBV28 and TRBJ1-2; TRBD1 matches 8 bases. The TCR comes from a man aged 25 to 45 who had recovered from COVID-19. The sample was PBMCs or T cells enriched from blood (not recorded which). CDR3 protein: CASSLRGQEPYGYTF. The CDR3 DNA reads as TGTGCCAGCAGTCTACGGGGACAGGAACCGTATGGCTACACCTTC.